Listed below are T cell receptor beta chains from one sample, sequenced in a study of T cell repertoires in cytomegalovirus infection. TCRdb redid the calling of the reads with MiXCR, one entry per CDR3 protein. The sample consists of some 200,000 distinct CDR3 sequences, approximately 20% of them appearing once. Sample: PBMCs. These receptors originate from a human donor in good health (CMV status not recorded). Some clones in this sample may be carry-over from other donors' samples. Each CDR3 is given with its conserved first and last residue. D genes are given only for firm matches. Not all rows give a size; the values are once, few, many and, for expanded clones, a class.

CDR3: CSVEDAGATEGEQYF; DNA: TGCAGCGTTGAAGATGCGGGAGCCACCGAGGGGGAGCAGTACTTC; V: TRBV29-1; D: TRBD2; J: TRBJ2-7; size: -
CDR3: CASSSRDRVLKWYF; DNA: TGTGCCAGCAGTTCCCGGGACAGGGTATTGAAATGGTACTTC; V: TRBV28; D: TRBD1; J: TRBJ2-4; size: few
CDR3: CASSWSGRGDTQYF; DNA: TGTGCCAGCAGTTGGAGCGGGAGGGGAGATACGCAGTATTTT; V: TRBV12-3/TRBV12-4; D: TRBD2; J: TRBJ2-3; size: -
CDR3: CASSLRLATDTQYF; DNA: TGTGCCAGCAGTTTAAGGCTAGCGACAGATACGCAGTATTTT; V: TRBV12-3/TRBV12-4; D: -; J: TRBJ2-3; size: -
CDR3: CASSILAAKNIQYF; DNA: TGTGCCAGTAGTATCCTAGCGGCAAAAAACATTCAGTACTTC; V: TRBV19; D: TRBD2; J: TRBJ2-4; size: -
CDR3: CASSTGQGVNQPQHF; DNA: TGTGCCAGCAGCACGGGACAGGGGGTCAATCAGCCCCAGCATTTT; V: TRBV11-2; D: TRBD1; J: TRBJ1-5; size: -
CDR3: CATTPGGSYEQYF; DNA: TGTGCCACCACCCCAGGGGGGTCCTACGAGCAGTACTTC; V: TRBV6-5; D: -; J: TRBJ2-7; size: -
CDR3: CASSHPSQSSYEQYF; DNA: TGTGCCAGCAGCCATCCTTCCCAGAGCTCCTACGAGCAGTACTTC; V: TRBV5-4; D: -; J: TRBJ2-7; size: few
CDR3: CSATFGGPFQETQYF; DNA: TGCAGTGCTACCTTCGGGGGCCCCTTCCAAGAGACCCAGTACTTC; V: TRBV20-1; D: -; J: TRBJ2-5; size: -
CDR3: CASSPGQAYEQYF; DNA: TGTGCCAGCAGCCCGGGACAGGCCTACGAGCAGTACTTC; V: TRBV11-1; D: TRBD1; J: TRBJ2-7; size: -
CDR3: CASSLPGQGTVQYF; DNA: TGTGCCAGCAGTTTACCTGGACAGGGGACGGTGCAGTACTTC; V: TRBV28; D: TRBD1; J: TRBJ2-7; size: -